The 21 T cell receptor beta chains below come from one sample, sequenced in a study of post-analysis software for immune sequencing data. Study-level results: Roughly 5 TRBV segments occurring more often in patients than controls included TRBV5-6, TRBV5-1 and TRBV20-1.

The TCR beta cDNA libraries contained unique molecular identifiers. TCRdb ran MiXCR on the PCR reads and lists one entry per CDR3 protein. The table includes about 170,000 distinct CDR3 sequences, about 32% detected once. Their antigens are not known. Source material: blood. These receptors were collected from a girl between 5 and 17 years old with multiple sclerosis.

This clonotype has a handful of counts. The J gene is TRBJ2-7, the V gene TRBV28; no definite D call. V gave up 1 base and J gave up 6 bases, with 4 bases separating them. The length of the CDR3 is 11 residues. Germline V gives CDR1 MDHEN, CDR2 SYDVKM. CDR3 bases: TGTGCCAGCAGTTTATCTCTCGAGCAGTACTTC. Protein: CASSLSLEQYF.

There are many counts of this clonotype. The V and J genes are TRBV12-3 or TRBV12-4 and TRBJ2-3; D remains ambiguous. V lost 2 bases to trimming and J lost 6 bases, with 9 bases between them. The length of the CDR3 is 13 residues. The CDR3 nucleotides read TGTGCCAGCAGTTTACCGCTCGAGGATACGCAGTATTTT. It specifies CASSLPLEDTQYF.

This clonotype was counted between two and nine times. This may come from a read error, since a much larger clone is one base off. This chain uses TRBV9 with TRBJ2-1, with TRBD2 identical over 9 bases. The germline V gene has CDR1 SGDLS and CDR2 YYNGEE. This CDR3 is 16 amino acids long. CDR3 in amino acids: CASSARAGGVYNERFF. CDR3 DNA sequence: TGTGCCAGCAGCGCTAGAGCGGGAGGTGTCTACAATGAGCGGTTCTTC.

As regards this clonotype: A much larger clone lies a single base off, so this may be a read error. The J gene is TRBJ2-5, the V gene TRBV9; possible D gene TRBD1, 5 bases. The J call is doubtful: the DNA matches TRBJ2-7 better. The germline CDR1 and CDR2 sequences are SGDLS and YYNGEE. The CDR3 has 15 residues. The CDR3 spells CASSVGGGGQGEQYF. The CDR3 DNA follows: TGTGCCAGCAGCGTAGGCGGTGGTGGGCAGGGCGAGCAGTACTTC.

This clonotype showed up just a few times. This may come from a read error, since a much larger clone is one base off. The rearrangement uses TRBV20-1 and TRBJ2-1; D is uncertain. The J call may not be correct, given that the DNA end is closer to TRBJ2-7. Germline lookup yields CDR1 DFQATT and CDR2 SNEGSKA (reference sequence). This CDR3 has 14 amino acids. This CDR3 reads CSARDSSSYNEQYF. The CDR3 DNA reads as TGCAGTGCTAGAGATAGTAGCTCCTACAATGAGCAGTACTTC.

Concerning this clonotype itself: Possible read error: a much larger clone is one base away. Written as DNA, the CDR3 is TGTGCCATCACCAGCTCTGGGACCAACGTCCTGACTTTC. This codes for CAITSSGTNVLTF. The chain combines TRBV10-3 with TRBJ2-6; D gene unclear. The CDR3 has 13 amino acids. In germline, CDR1 is ENHRY, CDR2 SYGVKD.

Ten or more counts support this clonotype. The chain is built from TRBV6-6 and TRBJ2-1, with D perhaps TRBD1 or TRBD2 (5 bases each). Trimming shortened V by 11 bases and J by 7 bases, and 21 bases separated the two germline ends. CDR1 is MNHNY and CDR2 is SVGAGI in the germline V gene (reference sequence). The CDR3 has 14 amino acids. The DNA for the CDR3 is TGTGCCTCATCAGGGCTAGCTCACTTGAATGAGCAGTTCTTC. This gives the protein CASSGLAHLNEQFF.

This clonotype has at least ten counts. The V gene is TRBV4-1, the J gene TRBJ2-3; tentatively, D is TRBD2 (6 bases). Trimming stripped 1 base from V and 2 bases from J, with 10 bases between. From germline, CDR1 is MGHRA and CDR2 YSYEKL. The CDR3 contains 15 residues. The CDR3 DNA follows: TGCGCCAGCAGCCAAGCTCCGGACTACACAGATACGCAGTATTTT. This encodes CASSQAPDYTDTQYF.

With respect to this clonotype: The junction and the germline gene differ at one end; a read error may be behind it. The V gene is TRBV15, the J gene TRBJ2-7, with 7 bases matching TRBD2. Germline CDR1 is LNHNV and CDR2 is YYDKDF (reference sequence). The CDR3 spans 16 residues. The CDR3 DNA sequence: TGTGCCACCAGCAGAGCCCGGGGCGGGGGATCCTACGAGCAGTGCTTC. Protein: CATSRARGGGSYEQCF.

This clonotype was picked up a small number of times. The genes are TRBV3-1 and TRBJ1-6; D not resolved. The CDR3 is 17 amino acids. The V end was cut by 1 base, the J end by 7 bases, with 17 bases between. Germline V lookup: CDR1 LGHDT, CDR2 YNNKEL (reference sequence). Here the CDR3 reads CASSQAFETLGNSPLHF. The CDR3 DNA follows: TGTGCCAGCAGCCAAGCATTCGAAACTCTGGGAAATTCACCCCTCCACTTT. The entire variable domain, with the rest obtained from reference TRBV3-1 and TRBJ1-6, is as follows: DTAVSQTPKYLVTQMGNDKSIKCEQNLGHDTMYWYKQDSKKFLKIMFSYNNKELIINETVPNRFSPKSPDKAHLNLHINSLELGDSAVYFCASSQAFETLGNSPLHFGNGTRLTVT.

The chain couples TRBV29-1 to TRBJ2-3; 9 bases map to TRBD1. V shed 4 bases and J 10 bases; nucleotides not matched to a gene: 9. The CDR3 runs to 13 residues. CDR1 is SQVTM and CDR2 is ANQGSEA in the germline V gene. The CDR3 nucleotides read TGCAGCGTTGCCGGGACAGGGTTTGGGGCGCAGTATTTT. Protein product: CSVAGTGFGAQYF.

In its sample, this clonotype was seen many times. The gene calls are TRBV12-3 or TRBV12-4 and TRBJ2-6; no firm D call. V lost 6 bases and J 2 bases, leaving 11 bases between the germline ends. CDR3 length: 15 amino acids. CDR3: CASRNGGPGANVLTF. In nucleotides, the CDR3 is TGTGCCAGCAGGAATGGTGGGCCTGGGGCCAACGTCCTGACTTTC.

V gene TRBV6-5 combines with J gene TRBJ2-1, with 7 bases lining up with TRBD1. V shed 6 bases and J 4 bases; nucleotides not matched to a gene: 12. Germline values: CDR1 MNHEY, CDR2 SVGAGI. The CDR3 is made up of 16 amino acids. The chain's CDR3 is CASRLATGLGYNEQFF. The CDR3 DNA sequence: TGTGCCAGCAGACTTGCGACAGGGTTAGGGTACAATGAGCAGTTCTTC.

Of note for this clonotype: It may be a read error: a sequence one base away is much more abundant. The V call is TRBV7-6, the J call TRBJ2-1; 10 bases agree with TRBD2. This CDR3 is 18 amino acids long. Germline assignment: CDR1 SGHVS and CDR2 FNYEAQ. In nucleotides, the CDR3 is TGTGCCAGCAGCTTATTCCTAGCGGGGGCGAGCTCCCACAATGAGCAGTTCTTC. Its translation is CASSLFLAGASSHNEQFF.

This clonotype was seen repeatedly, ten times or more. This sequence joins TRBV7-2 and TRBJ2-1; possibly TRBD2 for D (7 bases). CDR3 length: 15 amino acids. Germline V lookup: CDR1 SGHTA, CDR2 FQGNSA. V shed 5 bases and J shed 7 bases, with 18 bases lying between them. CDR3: CASSRGGVNENEQFF. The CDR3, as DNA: TGTGCCAGCAGCCGAGGGGGGGTAAACGAAAATGAGCAGTTCTTC.

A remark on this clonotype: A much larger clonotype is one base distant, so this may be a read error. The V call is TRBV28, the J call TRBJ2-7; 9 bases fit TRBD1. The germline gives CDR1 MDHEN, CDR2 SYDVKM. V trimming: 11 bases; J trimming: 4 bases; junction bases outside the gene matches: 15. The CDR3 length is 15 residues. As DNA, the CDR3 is TGTGCCTGCCGCCCAAGGGACAGGGTTAGTTACGAGCAGTACTTC. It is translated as CACRPRDRVSYEQYF.

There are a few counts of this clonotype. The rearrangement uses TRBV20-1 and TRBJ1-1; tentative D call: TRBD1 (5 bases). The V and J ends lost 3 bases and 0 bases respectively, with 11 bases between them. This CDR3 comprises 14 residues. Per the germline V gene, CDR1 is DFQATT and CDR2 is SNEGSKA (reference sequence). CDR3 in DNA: TGCAGTGCTAGGGGACCGACAATGAACACTGAAGCTTTCTTT. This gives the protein CSARGPTMNTEAFF.

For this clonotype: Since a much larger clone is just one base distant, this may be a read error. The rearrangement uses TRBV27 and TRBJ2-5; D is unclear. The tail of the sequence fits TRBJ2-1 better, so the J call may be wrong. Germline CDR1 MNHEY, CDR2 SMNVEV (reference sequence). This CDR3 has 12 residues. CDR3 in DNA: TGTGCCACCAGTTGGGGTGGAGAGACCCAGTTCTTC. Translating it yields CATSWGGETQFF.

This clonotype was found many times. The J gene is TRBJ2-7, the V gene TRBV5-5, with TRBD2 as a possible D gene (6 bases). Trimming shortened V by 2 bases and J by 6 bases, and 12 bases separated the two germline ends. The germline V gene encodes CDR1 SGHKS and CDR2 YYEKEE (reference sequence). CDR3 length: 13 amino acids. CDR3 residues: CASSFILGGEQYF. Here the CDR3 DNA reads TGTGCCAGCAGCTTCATCCTGGGGGGCGAGCAGTACTTC. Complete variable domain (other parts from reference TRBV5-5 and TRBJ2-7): DAGVTQSPTHLIKTRGQQVTLRCSPISGHKSVSWYQQVLGQGPQFIFQYYEKEERGRGNFPDRFSARQFPNYSSELNVNALLLGDSALYLCASSFILGGEQYFGPGTRLTVT.

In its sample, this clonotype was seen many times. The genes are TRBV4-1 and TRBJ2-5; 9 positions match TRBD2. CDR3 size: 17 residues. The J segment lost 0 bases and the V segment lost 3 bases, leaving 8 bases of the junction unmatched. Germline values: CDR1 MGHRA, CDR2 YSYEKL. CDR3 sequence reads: CASSQGRLAVDQETQYF. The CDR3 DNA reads TGCGCCAGCAGCCAGGGGCGACTAGCGGTAGACCAAGAGACCCAGTACTTC.

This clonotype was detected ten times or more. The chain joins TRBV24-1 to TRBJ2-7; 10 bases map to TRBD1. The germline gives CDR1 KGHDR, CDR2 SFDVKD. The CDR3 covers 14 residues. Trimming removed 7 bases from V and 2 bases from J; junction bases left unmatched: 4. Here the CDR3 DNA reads TGTGCCACCAGAGGACAGGGGGGCCCCTACGAGCAGTACTTC. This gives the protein CATRGQGGPYEQYF.